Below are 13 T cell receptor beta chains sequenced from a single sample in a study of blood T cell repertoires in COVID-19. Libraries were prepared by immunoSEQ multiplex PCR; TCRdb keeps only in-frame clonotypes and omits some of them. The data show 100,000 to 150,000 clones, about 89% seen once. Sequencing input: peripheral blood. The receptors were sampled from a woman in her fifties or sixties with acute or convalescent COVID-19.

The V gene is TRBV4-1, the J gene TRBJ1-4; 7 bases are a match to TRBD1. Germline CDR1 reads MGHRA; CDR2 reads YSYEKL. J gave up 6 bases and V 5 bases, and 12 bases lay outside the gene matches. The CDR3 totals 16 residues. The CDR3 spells CASSSLPNRGYEKLFF. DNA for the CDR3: TGCGCCAGCAGCTCGCTGCCGAACAGGGGTTATGAAAAACTGTTTTTT.

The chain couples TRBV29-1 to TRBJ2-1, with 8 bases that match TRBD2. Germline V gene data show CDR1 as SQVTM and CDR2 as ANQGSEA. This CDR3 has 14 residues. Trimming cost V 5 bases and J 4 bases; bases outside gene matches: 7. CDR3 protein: CSVPGLDLYNEQFF. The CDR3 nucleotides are TGCAGCGTTCCGGGACTAGACCTGTACAATGAGCAGTTCTTC.

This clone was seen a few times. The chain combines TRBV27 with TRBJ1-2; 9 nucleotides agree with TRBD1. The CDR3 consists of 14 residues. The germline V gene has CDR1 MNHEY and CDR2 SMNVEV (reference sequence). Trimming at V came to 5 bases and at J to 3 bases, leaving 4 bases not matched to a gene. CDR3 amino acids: CASSPWDRDYGYTF. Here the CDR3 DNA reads TGTGCCAGCAGTCCCTGGGACAGGGACTATGGCTACACCTTC.

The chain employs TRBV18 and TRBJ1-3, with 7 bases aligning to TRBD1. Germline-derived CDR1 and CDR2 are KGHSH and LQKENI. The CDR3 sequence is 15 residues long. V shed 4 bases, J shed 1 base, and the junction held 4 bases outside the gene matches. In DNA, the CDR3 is TGTGCCAGCTCACTACAGGGGACGTCTGGAAACACCATATATTTT. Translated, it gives CASSLQGTSGNTIYF.

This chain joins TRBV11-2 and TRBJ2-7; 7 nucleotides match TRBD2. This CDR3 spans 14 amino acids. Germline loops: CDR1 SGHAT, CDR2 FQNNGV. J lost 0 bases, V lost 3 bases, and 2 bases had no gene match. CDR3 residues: CASSFSGRSYEQYF. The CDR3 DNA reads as TGTGCCAGCAGCTTTAGCGGGCGCTCCTACGAGCAGTACTTC.

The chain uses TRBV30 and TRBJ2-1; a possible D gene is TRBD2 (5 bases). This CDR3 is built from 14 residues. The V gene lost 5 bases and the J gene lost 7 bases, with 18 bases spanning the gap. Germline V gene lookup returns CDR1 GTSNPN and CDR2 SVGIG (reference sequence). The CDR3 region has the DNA TGTGCCTGGGGAACTAGAGACCATTTTAATGAGCAGTTCTTC. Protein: CAWGTRDHFNEQFF.

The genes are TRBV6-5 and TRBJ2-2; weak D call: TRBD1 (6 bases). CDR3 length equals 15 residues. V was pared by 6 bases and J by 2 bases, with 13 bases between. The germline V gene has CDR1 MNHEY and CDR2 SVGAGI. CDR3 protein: CASSTGTLNTGELFF. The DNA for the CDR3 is TGTGCCAGCAGCACCGGGACACTTAACACCGGGGAGCTGTTTTTT.

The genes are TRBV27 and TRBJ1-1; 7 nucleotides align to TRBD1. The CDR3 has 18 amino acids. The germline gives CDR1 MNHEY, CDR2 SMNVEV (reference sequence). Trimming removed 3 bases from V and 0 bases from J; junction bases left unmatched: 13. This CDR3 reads CASSFGFDRVRMNTEAFF. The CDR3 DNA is TGTGCCAGCAGTTTCGGTTTCGACAGGGTCAGGATGAACACTGAAGCTTTCTTT.

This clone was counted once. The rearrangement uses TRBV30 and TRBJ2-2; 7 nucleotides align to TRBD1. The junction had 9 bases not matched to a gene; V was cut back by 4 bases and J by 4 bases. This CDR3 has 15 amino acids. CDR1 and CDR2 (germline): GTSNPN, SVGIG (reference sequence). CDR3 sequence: CAWNVRTGFTGELFF. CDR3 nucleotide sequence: TGTGCCTGGAATGTTCGGACAGGCTTCACCGGGGAGCTGTTTTTT.

CDR3 region: CASSDIPAGDRSGYTF. In DNA form, the CDR3 reads TGTGCCAGCAGCGATATCCCTGCAGGGGATAGGAGCGGCTACACCTTC. The chain employs TRBV7-9 and TRBJ1-2, with a possible D match to TRBD1 (6 bases). This CDR3 is built from 16 residues. The germline CDR1 and CDR2 sequences are SEHNR and FQNEAQ (reference sequence). The V gene lost 5 bases and the J gene lost 8 bases, with 24 bases spanning the gap.

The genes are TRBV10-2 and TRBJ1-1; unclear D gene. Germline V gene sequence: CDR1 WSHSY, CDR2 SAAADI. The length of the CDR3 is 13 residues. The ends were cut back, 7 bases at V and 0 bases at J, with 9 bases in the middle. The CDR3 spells CASTGRMNTEAFF. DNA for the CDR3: TGCGCCAGCACAGGTCGCATGAACACTGAAGCTTTCTTT.

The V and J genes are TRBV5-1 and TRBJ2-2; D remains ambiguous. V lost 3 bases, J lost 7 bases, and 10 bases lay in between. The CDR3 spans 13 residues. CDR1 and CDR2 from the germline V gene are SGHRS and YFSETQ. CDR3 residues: CASSWAEGGELFF. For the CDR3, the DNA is TGCGCCAGCAGCTGGGCCGAAGGCGGGGAGCTGTTTTTT.

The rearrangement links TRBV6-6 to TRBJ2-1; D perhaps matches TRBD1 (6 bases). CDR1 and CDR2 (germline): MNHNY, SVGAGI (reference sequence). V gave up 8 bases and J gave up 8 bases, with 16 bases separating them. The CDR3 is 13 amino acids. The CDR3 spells CASGMGATDEQFF. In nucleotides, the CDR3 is TGTGCCAGCGGCATGGGGGCGACGGATGAGCAGTTCTTC.